This T cell receptor beta chain was sequenced during a study of early T cells in non-severe SARS-CoV-2 infection. About the study: Unpaired chains resulted from sequencing bulk RNA of unsorted whole blood. Study-wide findings and caveats: The study's VDJdb matching favored anti-spike CD8 responses and missed private and CD4 specificities.

On this clonotype: Its target is unknown.

Individual cDNA molecules were tagged with unique molecular identifiers. TCRdb ran MiXCR on the 5' RACE reads and lists one entry per CDR3 protein. The table includes about 44,000 distinct CDR3 sequences, roughly 23% detected once. The CDR3 loop spans 15 amino acids. V gave up 1 base and J gave up 0 bases, with 9 bases separating them. The germline gives CDR1 KGHSH, CDR2 LQKENI. The sequence came from an adult who was a healthcare worker with PCR-confirmed SARS-CoV-2 infection or an uninfected control (not recorded which). The chain has TRBV18 and TRBJ1-2, with D possibly matching TRBD1 (6 bases). The source was whole blood, collected at baseline. This CDR3 is CASSPRTETNYGYTF. The CDR3 DNA reads TGTGCCAGCTCACCACGGACAGAAACTAACTATGGCTACACCTTC.